This T cell receptor beta chain was captured in a study of identical twins. Study-level results: Among beta out-of-frame sequences, excess sharing between twins appeared weaker.

TCRdb recomputed calls from the 5' RACE reads with MiXCR, one row per CDR3 protein. Of 350,000 to 400,000 distinct CDR3 sequences listed, roughly 9% were seen once; the top ten hold roughly 9%. Germline V gene data show CDR1 as KGHDR and CDR2 as SFDVKD. The CDR3 is 13 amino acids. V dropped 3 bases and J dropped 11 bases, with 13 bases sitting between them. This clonotype has at least ten counts. Its target is unknown. The source is a woman between 45 and 65 years old in good health. Specimen: naive T cells sorted from blood. The gene calls are TRBV24-1 and TRBJ2-1; D is possibly TRBD2 (6 bases). The CDR3, as DNA: TGTGCCACCAGTGATCCCGGACTATCCCAGCAGTTCTTC. It encodes CATSDPGLSQQFF.